This is a list of T cell receptor beta chains from one sample in a study of cytomegalovirus exposure and HLA in healthy donors. Libraries were prepared by immunoSEQ multiplex PCR; TCRdb keeps only in-frame clonotypes and omits some of them. The data show roughly 45,000 clones, 50% to 75% seen once. Source material: PBMCs. All receptors come from a human donor in good health. Both conserved end residues are part of each CDR3. A D gene is named only where the DNA matches it firmly. Clone size is shown for a subset of rows, as once, few, many or a class of expanded clone.

TRBJ1-4 | . | . | 13 | TRBV18 | CASSKGVNEKLFF | TGTGCCAGCTCAAAGGGGGTTAATGAAAAACTGTTTTTT
TRBJ1-2 | . | . | 15 | TRBV18 | CASSPDSPLYGGYTF | TGTGCCAGCTCACCCGACAGCCCTCTCTATGGAGGCTACACCTTC
TRBJ1-3 | . | . | 15 | TRBV5-1 | CASSFDSGYGNTIYF | TGCGCCAGCAGCTTTGATTCAGGGTACGGAAACACCATATATTTT
TRBJ1-5 | few | . | 14 | TRBV28 | CASSAGGGNQPQHF | TGTGCCAGCAGTGCGGGGGGAGGCAATCAGCCCCAGCATTTT
TRBJ1-5 | medium-sized | . | 15 | TRBV2 | CASSTTGTPYQPQHF | TGTGCCAGCAGTACGACCGGGACACCATATCAGCCCCAGCATTTT
TRBJ2-1 | . | TRBD2 | 14 | TRBV7-9 | CASSILAAYNEQFF | TGTGCCAGCAGCATACTAGCGGCGTACAATGAGCAGTTCTTC
TRBJ2-7 | . | TRBD2 | 15 | TRBV2 | CASSTLAASPYEQYF | TGTGCCAGCAGCACCCTAGCGGCCTCCCCCTACGAGCAGTACTTC
TRBJ2-7 | once | TRBD1 | 13 | TRBV5-1 | CASSWDRTYEQYF | TGCGCCAGCAGCTGGGACAGGACCTACGAGCAGTACTTC
TRBJ2-1 | . | TRBD2 | 14 | TRBV6-4 | CASSLTSGGASLFF | TGTGCCAGCAGTCTGACTAGCGGGGGGGCGAGTTTGTTCTTC
TRBJ1-3 | . | TRBD1 | 14 | TRBV30 | CAWRTTGSGNTIYF | TGTGCCTGGAGGACGACAGGGTCTGGAAACACCATATATTTT
TRBJ1-5 | . | TRBD1 | 15 | TRBV2 | CASSRQGAHNQPQHF | TGTGCCAGCAGCAGACAGGGGGCTCACAATCAGCCCCAGCATTTT
TRBJ2-7 | few | . | 15 | TRBV18 | CASSPVTGIPYEQYF | TGTGCCAGCTCACCCGTTACAGGAATACCCTACGAGCAGTACTTC